A selection of T cell receptor beta chains follows, all from one sample in a study of blood T cell repertoires in COVID-19. Assay used: immunoSEQ multiplex PCR; TCRdb lists only in-frame clones, some missing. The sample yields 490,000 or so clones, 88% seen once. The sample was PBMCs or T cells enriched from blood (not recorded which). The receptors here all came from a woman in her thirties or forties who had recovered from COVID-19. Each CDR3 is given with its conserved first and last residue. D genes are given only for firm matches. Not all rows give a size; the values are once, few, many and, for expanded clones, a class.

TRBJ2-6 . TRBV7-9 . CASSLSLSGANVLTF TGTGCCAGCAGCTTAAGCCTCTCTGGGGCCAACGTCCTGACTTTC
TRBJ1-3 . TRBV12-5 . CASGLSQGQYSGNTIYF TGTGCTAGTGGTTTGAGCCAGGGCCAATACTCTGGAAACACCATATATTTT
TRBJ2-5 TRBD2 TRBV18 . CASSPRGGSRETQYF TGTGCCAGCTCACCAAGGGGCGGGAGTAGAGAGACCCAGTACTTC
TRBJ1-3 . TRBV5-1 . CASSPLVQGTGNTIYF TGCGCCAGCAGCCCCCTAGTTCAGGGGACGGGAAACACCATATATTTT
TRBJ1-2 . TRBV7-9 once CASSQGHREYGYGYTF TGTGCCAGCAGCCAGGGCCACAGGGAGTATGGCTATGGCTACACCTTC
TRBJ2-7 . TRBV6-5 . CASTKGGGEQYF TGTGCCAGCACCAAGGGGGGGGGCGAGCAGTACTTC
TRBJ1-1 . TRBV19 . CASSILTGSWSTEAFF TGTGCCAGTAGTATATTAACAGGGTCTTGGAGCACTGAAGCTTTCTTT
TRBJ1-5 TRBD1 TRBV6-2/TRBV6-3 . CASSWDRGRQPQHF TGTGCCAGCAGTTGGGACAGGGGACGGCAGCCCCAGCATTTT
TRBJ1-3 . TRBV18 once CASSPPERGSGNTIYF TGTGCCAGCTCACCACCGGAAAGGGGATCTGGAAACACCATATATTTT
TRBJ2-1 . TRBV4-1 . CASSQEPNRNEQFF TGCGCCAGCAGCCAAGAACCTAATCGCAATGAGCAGTTCTTC
TRBJ1-1 TRBD1 TRBV27 few CASSFYRGAEAFF TGTGCCAGCAGTTTTTACAGGGGGGCTGAAGCTTTCTTT
TRBJ1-2 . TRBV7-2 . CASSPVARYNYGYTF TGTGCCAGCAGCCCTGTGGCCAGATACAACTATGGCTACACCTTC
TRBJ2-1 TRBD2 TRBV30 . CAWSLALGLAGSGNEQFF TGTGCCTGGAGCCTTGCCTTGGGACTAGCGGGATCCGGGAATGAGCAGTTCTTC
TRBJ2-7 . TRBV21-1 . CASSKATGSSYEQYF TGTGCCAGCAGCAAAGCCACAGGGAGCTCCTACGAGCAGTACTTC
TRBJ1-5 TRBD1 TRBV15 . CATSRVLGTGSFVGNQPQHF TGTGCCACCAGCAGAGTCCTCGGGACAGGGTCGTTTGTTGGAAATCAGCCCCAGCATTTT
TRBJ2-7 TRBD2 TRBV7-9 many CASSLWASGSIGDEQYF TGTGCCAGCAGCTTATGGGCTAGCGGGAGTATCGGGGACGAGCAGTACTTC
TRBJ1-2 . TRBV3-1/TRBV3-2 . CASSLFGGGYTF TGTGCCAGCAGCCTATTCGGGGGAGGCTACACCTTC
TRBJ1-2 . TRBV11-2 . CASSLDGGAGGYTF TGTGCCAGCAGCTTAGATGGGGGCGCTGGTGGCTACACCTTC
TRBJ2-1 TRBD2 TRBV10-2 . CASSLLAGVFDEQFF TGCGCCAGCAGCTTACTAGCGGGAGTATTCGATGAGCAGTTCTTC
TRBJ1-6 . TRBV18 . CASSAENESSHHF TGTGCCAGCTCAGCCGAAAATGAGTCCTCCCACCACTTT
TRBJ1-3 . TRBV4-3 . CASSQGRGSGNTIYF TGCGCCAGCAGCCAAGGACGCGGGTCTGGAAACACCATATATTTT
TRBJ1-6 . TRBV5-8 . CASSLGSRDYSPLHF TGTGCCAGCAGCTTGGGCAGCCGGGATTATTCACCCCTCCACTTT
TRBJ2-7 . TRBV7-2 . CASSSRQVGEQYF TGTGCCAGCAGCTCGAGACAGGTCGGCGAGCAGTACTTC
TRBJ2-3 . TRBV5-5 . CASSRPAGGDYTDTQYF TGTGCCAGCAGCCGGCCGGCGGGTGGGGATTACACAGATACGCAGTATTTT
TRBJ2-3 . TRBV6-6 . CASSTGLSDTQYF TGTGCCAGCAGCACAGGGCTGTCGGATACGCAGTATTTT
TRBJ1-4 . TRBV5-4 . CASSLRQGNEKLFF TGTGCCAGCAGCTTGAGGCAGGGCAATGAAAAACTGTTTTTT